This entry is about one TCR beta chain. The sample is drawn from a study of blood T cell repertoires in COVID-19. Study background: COVID-19 samples, acute and convalescent, were from the United States, Italy and Spain.

The V and J ends lost 6 bases and 5 bases, in that order; junction bases with no gene match: 9. Per the germline V gene, CDR1 is SNHLY and CDR2 is FYNNEI. This CDR3 region has 14 residues. The table came from immunoSEQ multiplex PCR; TCRdb's copy has only in-frame clones and leaves some out. The table includes roughly 190,000 clones, roughly three quarters detected once. This sequence joins TRBV2 and TRBJ1-2, with 7 bases identical to TRBD1. Sequenced material: peripheral blood. This clonotype was sampled from a woman between 50 and 59 years old with active or convalescent COVID-19. CDR3 residues: CASRWGQSEYGYTF. The CDR3 coding sequence is TGTGCCAGCAGATGGGGACAGAGTGAATATGGCTACACCTTC.